The clone carrying this TCR beta chain was recorded a few times. The PCR was carried out with 60 Vbeta primers and 13 Jbeta primers. Profiled with immunoSEQ multiplex PCR; TCRdb holds only in-frame clones, not every one. The sample records 150,000 to 200,000 clones, 75% to 85% being singletons. This sample stems from a study of cytomegalovirus exposure and HLA in healthy donors. The source is a boy between 10 and 17 years old in good health and CMV-seronegative. Sequenced material: PBMCs.

CDR3 amino acids: CASSRSTGTEAFF. In DNA, the CDR3 is TGTGCCAGCAGCCGATCGACAGGGACTGAAGCTTTCTTT. The V call is TRBV6-5, the J call TRBJ1-1; TRBD1 matches 7 bases. V shed 6 bases, J shed 5 bases, and the junction held 6 bases outside the gene matches. The CDR3 consists of 13 residues. Germline-derived CDR1 and CDR2 are MNHEY and SVGAGI.